These T cell receptor beta chains were read from a single sample in a study of CD8+ T cells in alopecia areata. Sequenced by immunoSEQ multiplex PCR; TCRdb stores in-frame clones only, minus some. The sample records about 140,000 clones, roughly 54% being singletons. The sample here was CD8+ T cells sorted from blood, taken at week 4, from a patient treated with tofacitinib. These receptors were taken from a human donor with alopecia areata. CDR3s include the opening cysteine and the closing phenylalanine or tryptophan. D genes are given only for firm matches. Clone size is shown for a subset of rows, as once, few, many or a class of expanded clone.

d_call	v_call	j_call	clone_size	cdr3_nt	cdr3_aa
TRBD1	TRBV30	TRBJ2-7	-	TGTGCCTGGAGTTGGGACAGCTCCTACGAGCAGTACTTC	CAWSWDSSYEQYF
-	TRBV6-5	TRBJ2-2	few	TGTGCCAGCAAAGCGGGCCGTGGGGAGCTGTTTTTT	CASKAGRGELFF
-	TRBV4-2	TRBJ2-1	-	TGTGCCAGCAGCCAAGGAGCATATTCTTCCTACACAAACTATCAGTTCTTC	CASSQGAYSSYTNYQFF
-	TRBV9	TRBJ1-1	-	TGTGCCAGCAGCTGGGTGGACAACACTGAAGCTTTCTTT	CASSWVDNTEAFF
-	TRBV5-1	TRBJ1-2	few	TGCGCCAGCAGACTACGGGGGGCAAACTATGGCTACACCTTC	CASRLRGANYGYTF
-	TRBV5-1	TRBJ2-5	-	TGCGCCAGCAGCGACAGACGGGCTGGAGAGACCCAGTACTTC	CASSDRRAGETQYF
-	TRBV11-2	TRBJ2-5	-	TGTGCCAGCAGCTCCCTCGGAGGGACCGGGGAGACCCAGTACTTC	CASSSLGGTGETQYF
-	TRBV6-6	TRBJ2-5	-	TGTGCCAGCAGCCACCAGATGACGGGGGTTCAAGAGACCCAGTACTTC	CASSHQMTGVQETQYF
-	TRBV6-1	TRBJ1-1	-	TGTGCCAGCAGTGAAGGACAGGTGACTGAAGCTTTCTTT	CASSEGQVTEAFF
TRBD2	TRBV2	TRBJ2-5	few	TGTGCCAGCAGTGGACTAGCGGGACAAGAGACCCAGTACTTC	CASSGLAGQETQYF
-	TRBV30	TRBJ2-2	few	TGTGCCTGGAGTGAAGGTCTGAACACCGGGGAGCTGTTTTTT	CAWSEGLNTGELFF
-	TRBV10-3	TRBJ2-4	few	TGTGCCATCAGTGAGGGGTCGGGAAACATTCAGTACTTC	CAISEGSGNIQYF
-	TRBV27	TRBJ2-7	once	TGTGCCAGCAGCACCCTGGCAGGGCACTACGAGCAGTACTTC	CASSTLAGHYEQYF
-	TRBV4-1	TRBJ2-7	few	TGCGCCAGCAGCCAAGAGGGCTCCTACGAGCAGTACTTC	CASSQEGSYEQYF
-	TRBV6-5	TRBJ2-7	-	TGTGCCAGCAGTTACCCTCAGGGGGGATACGAGCAGTACTTC	CASSYPQGGYEQYF
TRBD2	TRBV2	TRBJ2-7	few	TGTGCCAGCAGTGTCCTAGCGGGGGGGCGGTACGAGCAGTACTTC	CASSVLAGGRYEQYF
TRBD2	TRBV6-4	TRBJ2-3	many	TGTGCCAGCAGTGACGCGGGGGGCACAGATACGCAGTATTTT	CASSDAGGTDTQYF
-	TRBV7-4	TRBJ2-5	few	TGTGCCAGCAGCTTATGGGGTGACCTCCAAGAGACCCAGTACTTC	CASSLWGDLQETQYF
-	TRBV27	TRBJ1-2	-	TGTGCCAGCAGTTTATTCCAACAGGGATTGTCTGGCTACACCTTC	CASSLFQQGLSGYTF
-	TRBV7-9	TRBJ1-6	few	TGTGCCAGCAGCTTTTCTAATTCACCCCTCCACTTT	CASSFSNSPLHF
-	TRBV9	TRBJ2-7	-	TGTGCCAGCAGCGAGTTCCCAGGGAATGTGGACGAGCAGTACTTC	CASSEFPGNVDEQYF
-	TRBV4-1	TRBJ1-2	-	TGCGCCAGCAGCCCTACCTTGGCGGACAACTATGGCTACACCTTC	CASSPTLADNYGYTF
-	TRBV7-2	TRBJ2-3	-	TGTGCCAGCAGCTTCGAACATAAGGGGGATACGCAGTATTTT	CASSFEHKGDTQYF
-	TRBV9	TRBJ1-1	few	TGTGCCAGCAGCGCGGGGGGAGTCACTGAAGCTTTCTTT	CASSAGGVTEAFF